This is a list of T cell receptor beta chains from one sample in a study of blood T cell repertoires in COVID-19. Assay used: immunoSEQ multiplex PCR; TCRdb lists only in-frame clones, some missing. The sample consists of about 120,000 clones, roughly 90% of them appearing once. The sample consisted of peripheral blood. The receptor source for this set is a woman aged 55-75 years with COVID-19, enrolled during active disease. Both conserved end residues are part of each CDR3. A D gene is named only where the DNA matches it firmly. For some rows the clone size is stated as once, few or many, or as a class when expanded; others skip it.

len	v_gene	j_gene	d_gene	abundance	CDR3aa	CDR3nt
11	TRBV6-2/TRBV6-3	TRBJ2-4	-	-	CASSSEGIQYF	TGTGCCAGCAGTTCGGAGGGCATTCAGTACTTC
15	TRBV6-2/TRBV6-3	TRBJ2-7	-	-	CASSTGTSKGYEQYF	TGTGCCAGCAGTACGGGGACAAGTAAGGGTTACGAGCAGTACTTC
12	TRBV27	TRBJ2-7	TRBD1	-	CASRTGRYEQYF	TGTGCCTCCCGGACAGGACGCTACGAGCAGTACTTC
14	TRBV2	TRBJ1-5	-	-	CASSIKEVGGPQHF	TGTGCCAGCAGTATAAAGGAGGTCGGGGGACCCCAGCATTTT
15	TRBV6-1	TRBJ1-2	-	-	CASSEFRTGVGGYTF	TGTGCCAGCAGTGAATTCCGAACGGGGGTCGGAGGCTACACCTTC
17	TRBV2	TRBJ2-1	TRBD1	-	CASSEGGDRRLYNEQFF	TGTGCCAGCAGTGAAGGCGGGGACAGGAGACTATACAATGAGCAGTTCTTC
13	TRBV7-9	TRBJ1-2	-	-	CASSSAGGRGYTF	TGTGCCAGCAGCTCCGCCGGGGGGCGAGGCTACACCTTC
14	TRBV19	TRBJ1-1	TRBD1	-	CASTVKTGKTEAFF	TGTGCCAGTACCGTTAAGACAGGGAAGACTGAAGCTTTCTTT
13	TRBV27	TRBJ2-1	-	-	CASSLSKELGQFF	TGTGCCAGCAGTTTATCGAAGGAGCTTGGGCAGTTCTTC
15	TRBV5-4	TRBJ2-3	-	-	CASSYTREPADTQYF	TGTGCCAGCAGCTACACCCGGGAACCAGCAGATACGCAGTATTTT
13	TRBV7-2	TRBJ1-1	TRBD1	-	CASSLTGDTEAFF	TGTGCCAGCAGCTTAACAGGGGACACTGAAGCTTTCTTT
15	TRBV24-1	TRBJ1-6	TRBD1	-	CATSDPQGADSPLHF	TGTGCCACCAGTGACCCGCAGGGGGCTGATTCACCCCTCCACTTT
10	TRBV20-1	TRBJ1-1	-	once	CSARTVEAFF	TGCAGTGCTAGGACAGTCGAAGCTTTCTTT
15	TRBV15	TRBJ2-2	-	-	CATSGRTDPGGELFF	TGTGCCACCAGCGGTCGGACGGACCCGGGAGGGGAGCTGTTTTTT
16	TRBV19	TRBJ1-5	-	-	CASKREGGITNQPQHF	TGTGCCAGTAAAAGGGAGGGGGGGATCACCAATCAGCCCCAGCATTTT
15	TRBV15	TRBJ1-6	-	once	CATSRAPGSSSPLHF	TGTGCCACCAGCAGAGCTCCAGGGTCAAGTTCACCCCTCCACTTT
16	TRBV7-2	TRBJ1-2	TRBD1	-	CASSLAPGQGVRGYTF	TGTGCCAGCAGCTTAGCGCCAGGACAGGGTGTGCGGGGCTACACCTTC
17	TRBV5-1	TRBJ2-2	TRBD1	-	CASSLHRGSPNTGELFF	TGCGCCAGCAGCTTGCACAGGGGGTCCCCGAACACCGGGGAGCTGTTTTTT
11	TRBV6-1	TRBJ1-3	-	-	CASSDRNTIYF	TGTGCCAGCAGTGATAGAAACACCATATATTTT
16	TRBV9	TRBJ2-7	-	few	CASSVGPGQSSYEQYF	TGTGCCAGCAGCGTAGGGCCAGGCCAGAGCTCCTACGAGCAGTACTTC
16	TRBV7-9	TRBJ1-2	-	once	CASSSSTQVSDYGYTF	TGTGCCAGCAGCTCCTCAACCCAGGTCTCGGACTATGGCTACACCTTC
15	TRBV19	TRBJ2-1	TRBD2	-	CASREPGLAGGKEFF	TGTGCCAGTAGGGAACCGGGACTAGCGGGGGGAAAGGAGTTCTTC
17	TRBV5-1	TRBJ1-1	-	-	CASSLAFRVSRGAEAFF	TGCGCCAGCAGCTTGGCTTTCCGGGTATCCAGGGGAGCTGAAGCTTTCTTT
14	TRBV3-1/TRBV3-2	TRBJ2-7	TRBD2	-	CASSQVGGGGEQYF	TGTGCCAGCAGCCAAGTCGGGGGGGGCGGCGAGCAGTACTTC
14	TRBV2	TRBJ2-3	TRBD2	once	CASSELAGQDTQYF	TGTGCCAGCAGTGAACTAGCGGGGCAAGATACGCAGTATTTT
15	TRBV6-2/TRBV6-3	TRBJ1-5	-	-	CASSYSRHDNQPQHF	TGTGCCAGCAGTTACTCGAGACACGACAATCAGCCCCAGCATTTT
13	TRBV30	TRBJ2-3	TRBD1	-	CAWHRGVTDTQYF	TGTGCCTGGCACAGGGGGGTTACAGATACGCAGTATTTT
14	TRBV7-2	TRBJ2-1	TRBD2	-	CASGPSGGKNEQFF	TGTGCCAGTGGTCCCAGCGGGGGGAAGAATGAGCAGTTCTTC
14	TRBV19	TRBJ2-3	-	-	CASSIRDSADTQYF	TGTGCCAGTAGTATAAGGGACTCTGCGGATACGCAGTATTTT
14	TRBV7-3	TRBJ2-1	-	-	CASSSDPSGGEQFF	TGTGCCAGCAGCTCAGACCCCTCCGGCGGTGAGCAGTTCTTC
12	TRBV5-8	TRBJ1-1	-	-	CASSLGVAEAFF	TGTGCCAGCAGCTTGGGAGTCGCTGAAGCTTTCTTT
13	TRBV12-3/TRBV12-4	TRBJ1-2	-	-	CASSLSQGQGYTF	TGTGCCAGCAGTTTATCCCAGGGTCAGGGCTACACCTTC
15	TRBV6-5	TRBJ1-3	-	-	CASRLDYLPGNTIYF	TGTGCCAGCAGACTCGACTACCTTCCGGGAAACACCATATATTTT
12	TRBV6-2/TRBV6-3	TRBJ2-7	TRBD1	-	CASSRTGDEQYF	TGTGCCAGCAGTCGCACAGGGGACGAGCAGTACTTC
13	TRBV27	TRBJ1-2	TRBD1	-	CASRPTGPYGYTF	TGTGCCAGCAGGCCGACAGGGCCCTATGGCTACACCTTC
19	TRBV19	TRBJ2-1	-	-	CASSTGGTRGGGMNNEQFF	TGTGCCAGTAGTACCGGCGGGACCCGAGGGGGGGGTATGAACAATGAGCAGTTCTTC